The 16 T cell receptor beta chains presented below share a single source sample, sequenced in a study of radiotherapy plus CTLA-4 blockade in lung cancer. The method was immunoSEQ multiplex PCR; TCRdb's version includes in-frame clones alone and lacks a portion of them. This table holds some 70,000 clones, around 80% found once. The sample consisted of peripheral blood, taken from a patient treated with radiotherapy plus ipilimumab. These receptors were taken from a human donor with non-small cell lung cancer who had a complete response to radiotherapy plus ipilimumab.

This chain connects TRBV13 to TRBJ2-7; 7 nucleotides align to TRBD1. Trimming took 5 bases from V and 9 from J; bases not matched to a gene: 7. CDR1 PRHDT and CDR2 FYEKMQ come from the germline V gene (reference sequence). CDR3 length: 12 residues. CDR3 in DNA: TGTGCCAGCAGCGCCCGACAGGGTTGGCAGTACGTC. Its protein product is CASSARQGWQYV.

The chain uses TRBV5-4 and TRBJ1-2, with D uncertain. The germline V gene encodes CDR1 SGHNT and CDR2 YYREEE (reference sequence). V was shortened by 2 bases and J by 0 bases, with 17 bases between the two germline ends. The CDR3 totals 17 residues. CDR3 in DNA: TGTGCCAGCAGCTTTTTTGCCAGGTCGGTAGCTAACTATGGCTACACCTTC. Amino acids: CASSFFARSVANYGYTF.

The chain links TRBV5-1 to TRBJ2-3; D may be TRBD2 (5 bases). Between the trimmed V and J ends, which lost 0 bases and 0 bases, there was a span of 5 bases. Germline V CDR1 and CDR2: SGHRS, YFSETQ. The length of the CDR3 is 14 residues. The CDR3 is CASSLGGSTDTQYF. CDR3 in DNA: TGCGCCAGCAGCTTGGGAGGGAGCACAGATACGCAGTATTTT. The entire variable domain, with the rest obtained from reference TRBV5-1 and TRBJ2-3, is as follows: KAGVTQTPRYLIKTRGQQVTLSCSPISGHRSVSWYQQTPGQGLQFLFEYFSETQRNKGNFPGRFSGRQFSNSRSEMNVSTLELGDSALYLCASSLGGSTDTQYFGPGTRLTVL.

CDR3 nucleotide sequence: TGTGCCAGCAGCTTAGACGGGGAAACTGAAGCTTTCTTT. Encoded protein: CASSLDGETEAFF. The chain has TRBV11-3 and TRBJ1-1; D gene ambiguous. Germline lookup yields CDR1 SGHNT and CDR2 YENEEA. V was trimmed by 0 bases and J by 5 bases, leaving 7 bases between them. The CDR3 sequence is 13 residues long.

The chain carries TRBV5-1 and TRBJ2-5, with unresolved D. CDR1 is SGHRS and CDR2 is YFSETQ in the germline V gene. This CDR3 is built from 14 residues. Trimming stripped 5 bases from V and 0 bases from J, with 11 bases between. The CDR3: CASSLIEYQETQYF. The CDR3 nucleotides read TGCGCCAGCAGTCTGATAGAGTACCAAGAGACCCAGTACTTC.

This clone was seen more than once but under ten times. V and J are TRBV23-1 and TRBJ1-2; tentatively, D is TRBD1 (6 bases). TRBV23-1 is an ORF, with its function uncertain. The CDR3 is 16 residues long. Trimming stripped 11 bases from V and 2 bases from J, with 24 bases between. The CDR3 here is CAWQMGHLNMNYGYTF. The CDR3, as DNA: TGCGCCTGGCAAATGGGACACCTTAATATGAACTATGGCTACACCTTC.

This clone was recorded once. The chain is built from TRBV7-2 and TRBJ2-4; D remains unclear. Trimming left V 5 bases short and J 2 bases short, with 25 bases between. CDR1 and CDR2 (germline): SGHTA, FQGNSA. CDR3 size: 19 residues. CDR3 nucleotide sequence: TGTGCCAGCAGCCCCAGTCCCCTTAGGATGCGGCAGACCAAAAACATTCAGTACTTC. Translation: CASSPSPLRMRQTKNIQYF.

The CDR3 sequence: CASSLFVRDRASYGYTF. In DNA form, the CDR3 reads TGTGCCAGCAGCTTATTTGTCCGGGACAGGGCCTCCTATGGCTACACCTTC. This chain links TRBV7-2 with TRBJ1-2, with 9 nucleotides matching TRBD1. J gave up 4 bases and V 2 bases, and 11 bases lay outside the gene matches. The V gene's germline CDR1 is SGHTA and CDR2 FQGNSA. The CDR3 has 17 amino acids.

The CDR3 bases are TGTGCCAGCAGCTTAGCGCTTCAGGTCTCCACAGATACGCAGTATTTT. Its protein is CASSLALQVSTDTQYF. The rearrangement joins TRBV7-2 to TRBJ2-3; no reliable D call. The germline V and J ends were trimmed by 0 bases and 2 bases, with 12 bases remaining between them. Germline assignment: CDR1 SGHTA and CDR2 FQGNSA. The CDR3 loop spans 16 amino acids.

This clone was counted a single time. The chain uses TRBV7-6 and TRBJ2-6, with D perhaps given as TRBD1 or TRBD2 (5 bases each). V was pared by 1 base and J by 4 bases, with 11 bases between. Germline CDR1 and CDR2: SGHVS and FNYEAQ. The CDR3 sequence is 16 residues long. The CDR3 DNA sequence: TGTGCCAGCAGCTTAGTGGGGGTCTCAGGGGCCAACGTCCTGACTTTC. Translation: CASSLVGVSGANVLTF.

J is TRBJ2-7 and V is TRBV5-4; no reliable D call. This CDR3 contains 15 residues. CDR1 is SGHNT and CDR2 is YYREEE in the germline V gene (reference sequence). With 1 base removed from V and 2 bases from J, the gap between germline ends came to 13 bases. The CDR3 is CASSLFPFPTYEQYF. The CDR3 coding sequence is TGTGCCAGCAGCTTGTTCCCCTTCCCTACCTACGAGCAGTACTTC.

This chain joins TRBV30 and TRBJ1-6; D perhaps matches TRBD1 (6 bases). Trimming took off 4 bases at V and 4 bases at J, with 20 bases between the two ends. Germline V CDR1 and CDR2: GTSNPN, SVGIG (reference sequence). The CDR3 length is 17 residues. CDR3 residues: CAWKYRTGRFYNSPLHF. The CDR3 DNA is TGTGCCTGGAAGTACCGCACAGGGAGGTTTTATAATTCACCCCTCCACTTT.

CDR3 sequence: CASFTGTGLVSEAFF. The CDR3, as DNA: TGTGCCAGCTTCACCGGGACAGGGTTGGTATCTGAAGCTTTCTTT. The rearrangement links TRBV18 to TRBJ1-1, with 9 bases fitting TRBD1. The length of the CDR3 is 15 residues. Germline CDR1 and CDR2: KGHSH and LQKENI. V gave up 7 bases and J gave up 6 bases; unmatched junction bases: 12.

V is TRBV30 and J is TRBJ1-2; perhaps TRBD1 as D (5 bases). Trimming removed 5 bases from V and 7 bases from J, with 11 bases in between. Germline CDR1 is GTSNPN and CDR2 is SVGIG (reference sequence). CDR3 length: 11 residues. The DNA for the CDR3 is TGTGCCTGGGGCGTAGGGGTTGGCTACACCTTC. It is translated as CAWGVGVGYTF.

The rearrangement uses TRBV7-9 and TRBJ2-1; TRBD1 is a possible D gene (5 bases). CDR1 SEHNR and CDR2 FQNEAQ come from the germline V gene (reference sequence). The CDR3 covers 13 residues. The ends were cut back, 5 bases at V and 4 bases at J, with 9 bases in the middle. The CDR3 coding sequence is TGTGCCAGCAGCCAAACAGGTTACAATGAGCAGTTCTTC. It yields the protein CASSQTGYNEQFF.

This chain's CDR3 is CSVEAWTGDFF. CDR3 in DNA: TGCAGCGTTGAAGCGTGGACAGGGGACTTCTTC. The chain has TRBV29-1 and TRBJ2-1; 9 bases fit TRBD1. Per germline, CDR1 SQVTM and CDR2 ANQGSEA. The CDR3 has 11 residues. The trim removed 1 base at V and 16 bases at J, leaving 5 bases unmatched.